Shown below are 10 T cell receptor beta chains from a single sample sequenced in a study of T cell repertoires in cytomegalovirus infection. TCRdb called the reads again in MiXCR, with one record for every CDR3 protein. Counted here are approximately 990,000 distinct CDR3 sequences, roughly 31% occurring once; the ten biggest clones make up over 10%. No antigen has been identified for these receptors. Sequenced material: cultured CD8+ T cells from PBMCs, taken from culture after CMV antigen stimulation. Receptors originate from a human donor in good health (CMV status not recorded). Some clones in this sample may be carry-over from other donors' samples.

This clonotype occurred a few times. The CDR3 coding sequence is TGTGCCAGCAGTGTTCGTCACCCAGATACGCAGTATTTT. Its translation: CASSVRHPDTQYF. The rearrangement links TRBV25-1 to TRBJ2-3; no clear D. Germline lookup yields CDR1 MGHDK and CDR2 SYGVNS. V was clipped by 4 bases and J by 4 bases, with 9 bases between them. This CDR3 is 13 amino acids long.

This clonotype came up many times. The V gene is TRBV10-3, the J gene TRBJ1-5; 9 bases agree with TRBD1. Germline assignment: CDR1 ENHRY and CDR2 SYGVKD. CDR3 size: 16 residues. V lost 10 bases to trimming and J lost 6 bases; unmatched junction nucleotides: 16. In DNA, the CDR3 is TGTGCCACCGCGGGGGGAGGACAGGGGCGTTTTCAGCCCCAGCATTTT. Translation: CATAGGGQGRFQPQHF.

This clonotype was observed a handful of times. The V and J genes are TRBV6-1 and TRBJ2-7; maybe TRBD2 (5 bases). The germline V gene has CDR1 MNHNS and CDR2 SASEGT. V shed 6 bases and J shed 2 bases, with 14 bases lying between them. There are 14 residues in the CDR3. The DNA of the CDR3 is TGTGCCAGCAGCTCGGAGGACTGGCCCTACGAGCAGTACGTC. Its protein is CASSSEDWPYEQYV.

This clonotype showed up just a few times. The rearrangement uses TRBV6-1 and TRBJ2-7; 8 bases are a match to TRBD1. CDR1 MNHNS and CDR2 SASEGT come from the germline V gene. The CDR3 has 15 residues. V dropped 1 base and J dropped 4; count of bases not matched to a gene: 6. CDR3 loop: CASSEVTGALYEQYF. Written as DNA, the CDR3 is TGTGCCAGCAGTGAAGTGACAGGGGCCTTATACGAGCAGTACTTC.

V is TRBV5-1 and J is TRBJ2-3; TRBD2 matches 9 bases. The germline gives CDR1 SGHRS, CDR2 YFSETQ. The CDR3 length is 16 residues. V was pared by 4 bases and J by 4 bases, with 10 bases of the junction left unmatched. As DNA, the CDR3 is TGCGCCAGCAGCCCACGAGGGGCGGGAGGGGCAGATACGCAGTATTTT. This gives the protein CASSPRGAGGADTQYF.

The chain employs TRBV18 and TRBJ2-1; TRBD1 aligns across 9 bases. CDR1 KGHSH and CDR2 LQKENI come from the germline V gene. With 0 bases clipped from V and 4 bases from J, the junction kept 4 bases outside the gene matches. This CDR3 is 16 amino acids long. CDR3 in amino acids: CASSPPGTGIYNEQFF. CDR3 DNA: TGTGCCAGCTCACCACCGGGGACAGGGATTTACAATGAGCAGTTCTTC.

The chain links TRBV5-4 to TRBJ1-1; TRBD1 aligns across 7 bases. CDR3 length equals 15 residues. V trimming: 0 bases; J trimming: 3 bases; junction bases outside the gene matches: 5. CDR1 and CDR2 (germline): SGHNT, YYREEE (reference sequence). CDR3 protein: CASSLASRGYTEAFF. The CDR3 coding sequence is TGTGCCAGCAGCTTGGCTAGCAGGGGGTACACTGAAGCTTTCTTT.

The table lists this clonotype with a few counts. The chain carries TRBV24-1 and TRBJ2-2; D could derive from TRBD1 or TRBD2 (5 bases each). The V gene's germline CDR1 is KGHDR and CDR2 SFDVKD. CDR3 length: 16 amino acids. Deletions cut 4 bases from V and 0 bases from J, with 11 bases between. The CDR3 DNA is TGTGCCACCAGTGAGGCCAGGGAGACGAACACCGGGGAGCTGTTTTTT. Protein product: CATSEARETNTGELFF.

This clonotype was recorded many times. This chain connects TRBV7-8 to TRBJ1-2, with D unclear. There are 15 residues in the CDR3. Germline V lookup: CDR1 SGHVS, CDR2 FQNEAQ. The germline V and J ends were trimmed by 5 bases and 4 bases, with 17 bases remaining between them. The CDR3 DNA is TGTGCCAGCAGCCCCGACTGGGAACCGCTCTATGGCTACACCTTC. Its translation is CASSPDWEPLYGYTF.

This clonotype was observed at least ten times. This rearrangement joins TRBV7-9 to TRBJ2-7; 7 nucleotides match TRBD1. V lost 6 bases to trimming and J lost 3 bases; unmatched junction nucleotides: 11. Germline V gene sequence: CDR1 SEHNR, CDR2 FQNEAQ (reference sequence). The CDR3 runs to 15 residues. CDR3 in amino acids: CASSQTGPSYYEQYV. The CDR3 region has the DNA TGTGCCAGCAGTCAGACAGGGCCTTCCTACTACGAGCAGTACGTC.